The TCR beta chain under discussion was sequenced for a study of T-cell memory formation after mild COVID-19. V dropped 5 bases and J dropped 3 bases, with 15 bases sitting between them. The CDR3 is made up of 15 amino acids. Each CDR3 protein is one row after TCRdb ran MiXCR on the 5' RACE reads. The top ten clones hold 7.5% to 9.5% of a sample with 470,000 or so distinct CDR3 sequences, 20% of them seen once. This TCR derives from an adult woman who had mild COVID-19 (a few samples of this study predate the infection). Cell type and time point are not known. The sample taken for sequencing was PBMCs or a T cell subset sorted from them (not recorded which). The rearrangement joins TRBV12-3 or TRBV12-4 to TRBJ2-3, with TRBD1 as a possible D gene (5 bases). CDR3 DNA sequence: TGTGCCAGCAGTCCCAGGGCCCCGGAGACAGATACGCAGTATTTT. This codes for CASSPRAPETDTQYF.